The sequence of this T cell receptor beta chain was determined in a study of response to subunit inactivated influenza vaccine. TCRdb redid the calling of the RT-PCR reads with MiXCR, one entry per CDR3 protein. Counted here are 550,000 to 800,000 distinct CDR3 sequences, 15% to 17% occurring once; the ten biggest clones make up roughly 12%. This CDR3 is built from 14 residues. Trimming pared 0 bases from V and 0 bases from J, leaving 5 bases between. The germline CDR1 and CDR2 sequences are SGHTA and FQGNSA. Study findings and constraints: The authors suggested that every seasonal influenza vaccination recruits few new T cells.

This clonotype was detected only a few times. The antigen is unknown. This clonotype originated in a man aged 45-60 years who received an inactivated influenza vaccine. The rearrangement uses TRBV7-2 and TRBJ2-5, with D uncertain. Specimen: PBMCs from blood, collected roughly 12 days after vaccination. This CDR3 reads CASSLAWYQETQYF. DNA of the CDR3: TGTGCCAGCAGCTTAGCGTGGTACCAAGAGACCCAGTACTTC.